These 27 T cell receptor beta chains share one sample of origin, sequenced in a study of T cells in Graves' hyperthyroidism and ophthalmopathy. From RNA transcripts, TCR beta CDR3 regions were amplified. The HTBI set primed first-round TCR CDR3 RT-PCR. One entry per CDR3 protein, called by TCRdb with MiXCR from the multiplex PCR reads. The sample has about 46,000 distinct CDR3 sequences, around 49% seen once. The sequenced sample was peripheral blood or thyroid tissue (not recorded which). The receptor source for this set is a woman between 50 and 59 years old with Graves' hyperthyroidism.

This clonotype was detected a few times. The chain uses TRBV29-1 and TRBJ1-1; D call uncertain. The V and J ends lost 5 bases and 6 bases respectively, with 19 bases between them. The CDR3 contains 14 residues. CDR1 is SQVTM and CDR2 is ANQGSEA in the germline V gene. CDR3 DNA sequence: TGCAGCGTTTCCTTTTCGGGCAGGCCTTCTGAAGCTTTCTTT. This gives the protein CSVSFSGRPSEAFF.

The genes are TRBV5-1 and TRBJ2-7; 9 bases match TRBD2. Germline V CDR1 and CDR2: SGHRS, YFSETQ. V trimming: 3 bases; J trimming: 3 bases; junction bases outside the gene matches: 7. This CDR3 has 15 amino acids. CDR3 coding DNA: TGCGCCAGCAGCTCCTTAGCGGGAGTGAACTACGAGCAGTACTTC. Amino acids: CASSSLAGVNYEQYF.

The rearrangement links TRBV7-2 to TRBJ1-5, with TRBD1 identical over 8 bases. Germline V gives CDR1 SGHTA, CDR2 FQGNSA. With 7 bases clipped from V and 6 bases from J, the junction kept 2 bases outside the gene matches. The CDR3 is 12 residues long. CDR3 bases: TGTGCCAGCACAGGGGGCGGTCAGCCCCAGCATTTT. Its translation: CASTGGGQPQHF. Full variable domain (remainder filled in from reference TRBV7-2 and TRBJ1-5): GAGVSQSPSNKVTEKGKDVELRCDPISGHTALYWYRQSLGQGLEFLIYFQGNSAPDKSGLPSDRFSAERTGGSVSTLTIQRTQQEDSAVYLCASTGGGQPQHFGDGTRLSIL.

This clonotype was seen at least ten times. This chain uses TRBV6-2 or TRBV6-3 with TRBJ1-1; 7 bases fit TRBD1. V shed 2 bases, J shed 5 bases, and the junction held 2 bases outside the gene matches. The CDR3 is 13 amino acids. The V gene's germline CDR1 is MNHEY and CDR2 SVGEGT. The CDR3 nucleotides are TGTGCCAGCAGTTACGGGGACAGAACTGAAGCTTTCTTT. It is translated as CASSYGDRTEAFF.

To note about this clonotype: A read error is likely, as this CDR3 ends without the conserved phenylalanine or tryptophan. The rearrangement joins TRBV20-1 to TRBJ2-5, with 7 bases matching TRBD2. This CDR3 is 16 amino acids long. The germline V gene encodes CDR1 DFQATT and CDR2 SNEGSKA (reference sequence). As DNA, the CDR3 is TGCAGTGCTAGTGGCGCAGTCGGGACTACCCAAGGGACCCAGTACCTC. Translated: CSASGAVGTTQGTQYL.

V and J are TRBV28 and TRBJ1-3, with D hard to call. This CDR3 is 14 amino acids long. Trimming left V 6 bases short and J 8 bases short, with 17 bases between. Germline V lookup: CDR1 MDHEN, CDR2 SYDVKM. In nucleotides, the CDR3 is TGTGCCAGCAGCCCCCAGAGGGCACGGTACACCATATATTTT. As protein: CASSPQRARYTIYF.

As to this clonotype: A much larger clone is a single base away; this may be a read error. The V and J genes are TRBV27 and TRBJ2-5, with 7 bases lining up with TRBD2. This CDR3 region has 16 residues. With 0 bases clipped from V and 9 bases from J, the junction kept 13 bases outside the gene matches. The V gene's germline CDR1 is MNHEY and CDR2 SMNVEV (reference sequence). CDR3 protein: CASSLSRWGGSEAQYF. DNA for the CDR3: TGTGCCAGCAGTTTATCTCGATGGGGGGGGTCGGAGGCCCAGTACTTC.

The table lists this clonotype with many counts. The CDR3 region is CASSSREYEQYF. Written as DNA, the CDR3 is TGCGCCAGCAGCTCCCGGGAATACGAGCAGTACTTC. This rearrangement joins TRBV5-1 to TRBJ2-7, with D possibly matching TRBD2 (5 bases). The germline V gene encodes CDR1 SGHRS and CDR2 YFSETQ. The V end was cut by 3 bases, the J end by 4 bases, with 8 bases between. The length of the CDR3 is 12 residues. The whole variable domain, filled in from reference TRBV5-1 and TRBJ2-7, reads KAGVTQTPRYLIKTRGQQVTLSCSPISGHRSVSWYQQTPGQGLQFLFEYFSETQRNKGNFPGRFSGRQFSNSRSEMNVSTLELGDSALYLCASSSREYEQYFGPGTRLTVT.

This clonotype was seen repeatedly, ten times or more. The chain links TRBV28 to TRBJ2-7, with D tentatively TRBD1 (6 bases). The CDR3 is 12 residues long. Germline V lookup: CDR1 MDHEN, CDR2 SYDVKM. V was pared by 8 bases and J by 0 bases, with 8 bases between. CDR3 residues: CASWDISYEQYF. CDR3 nucleotide sequence: TGTGCCAGCTGGGACATCTCCTACGAGCAGTACTTC.

This clonotype was counted at least ten times. V gene TRBV7-9 combines with J gene TRBJ2-5, with D hard to call. Germline V CDR1 and CDR2: SEHNR, FQNEAQ (reference sequence). The CDR3 runs 17 residues. V lost 5 bases to trimming and J lost 1 base, with 20 bases between them. The CDR3 here is CASSPLSPIARQETQYF. CDR3 DNA: TGTGCCAGCAGCCCGCTCTCCCCGATAGCCCGCCAAGAGACCCAGTACTTC.

As to this clonotype: This likely comes from a read error, as the CDR3 has no conserved phenylalanine or tryptophan at its end. It is unclear where the CDR3 begins or ends on the DNA, so no DNA is shown, and the CDR3 is as TCRdb lists it. The genes are TRBV2 and TRBJ1-1; the table's D call of TRBD1 was not tested on the DNA. The CDR3 spans 9 amino acids, including both terminal residues. Germline V gives CDR1 SNHLY, CDR2 FYNNEI. The CDR3 reads CATRIGVDV.

The chain uses TRBV20-1 and TRBJ2-5; D may be TRBD2 (6 bases). V lost 1 base to trimming and J lost 5 bases, with 11 bases between them. This CDR3 comprises 13 residues. The germline V gene has CDR1 DFQATT and CDR2 SNEGSKA (reference sequence). The CDR3 loop reads CSARAGVGETQYF. The CDR3 bases are TGCAGTGCTAGAGCGGGAGTAGGGGAGACCCAGTACTTC.

This chain joins TRBV7-2 and TRBJ2-5, with 9 positions matching TRBD2. This CDR3 is 14 amino acids long. The ends lost 7 bases at V and 7 bases at J; junction bases unmatched: 10. Germline V CDR1 and CDR2: SGHTA, FQGNSA. The CDR3 DNA reads TGTGCCAGCACTCTGGCGGGAGGGGGAAGGACCCAGTACTTC. This gives the protein CASTLAGGGRTQYF. The full variable domain, in which reference TRBV7-2 and TRBJ2-5 provide the parts outside the CDR3, is GAGVSQSPSNKVTEKGKDVELRCDPISGHTALYWYRQSLGQGLEFLIYFQGNSAPDKSGLPSDRFSAERTGGSVSTLTIQRTQQEDSAVYLCASTLAGGGRTQYFGPGTRLLVL.

The chain carries TRBV20-1 and TRBJ2-6; 7 positions match TRBD2. This CDR3 is built from 14 residues. Trimming cost V 3 bases and J 1 base; bases outside gene matches: 0. CDR1 DFQATT and CDR2 SNEGSKA come from the germline V gene (reference sequence). In DNA form, the CDR3 reads TGCAGTGCTAGCGGGAGGTCTGGGGCCAACGTCCTGACTTTC. As protein: CSASGRSGANVLTF.

For this clonotype: It is unclear where the CDR3 begins or ends on the DNA, so no DNA is shown, and the CDR3 is as TCRdb lists it. The chain has TRBV9 and TRBJ2-7; the table's TRBD2 call for D was not verified on the DNA. The CDR3 sequence runs 18 residues, both termini included. CDR1 and CDR2 (germline): SGDLS, YYNGEE. The CDR3 spells CAMYRCASSLGPNYEQYF.

This clonotype was seen at least ten times. The genes are TRBV11-2 and TRBJ1-2; D gene uncertain. Germline CDR1 SGHAT, CDR2 FQNNGV. Trimming removed 5 bases from V and 8 bases from J, with 12 bases in between. The CDR3 sequence is 12 residues long. CDR3 amino acids: CASSQTSWGYTF. CDR3 nucleotide sequence: TGTGCCAGCAGCCAGACGAGTTGGGGCTACACCTTC.

The chain joins TRBV29-1 to TRBJ1-2, with 11 bases that match TRBD1. This CDR3 contains 13 residues. Germline V lookup: CDR1 SQVTM, CDR2 ANQGSEA. The trim removed 7 bases at V and 2 bases at J, leaving 3 bases unmatched. The CDR3 loop reads CSARDRGNYGYTF. The CDR3 region has the DNA TGCAGCGCCCGGGACAGGGGGAACTATGGCTACACCTTC. The variable domain in full, completed from reference TRBV29-1 and TRBJ1-2, reads SAVISQKPSRDICQRGTSLTIQCQVDSQVTMMFWYRQQPGQSLTLIATANQGSEATYESGFVIDKFPISRPNLTFSTLTVSNMSPEDSSIYLCSARDRGNYGYTFGSGTRLTVV.

Worth noting for this clonotype: One end of the junction does not line up with germline, which may come from a read error. The J gene is TRBJ2-5, the V gene TRBV6-2 or TRBV6-3; D unresolved. The CDR3 runs to 14 residues. CDR1 and CDR2 (germline): MNHEY, SVGEGT. The CDR3 loop reads CASSYGHSNQPQYF. The CDR3 DNA is TGTGCCAGCAGTTACGGTCATAGCAATCAGCCCCAGTACTTT.

This clonotype was seen just once. The rearrangement links TRBV9 to TRBJ1-1, with TRBD1 identical over 7 bases. The CDR3 totals 13 residues. In germline, CDR1 is SGDLS, CDR2 YYNGEE. The V segment lost 4 bases and the J segment 4 bases; nucleotides outside the gene matches: 4. The CDR3 region has the DNA TGTGCCAGCAGCCAGGGGGTGGGCACTGAAGCTTTCTTT. This translates into CASSQGVGTEAFF. The whole variable domain, filled in from reference TRBV9 and TRBJ1-1, reads DSGVTQTPKHLITATGQRVTLRCSPRSGDLSVYWYQQSLDQGLQFLIQYYNGEERAKGNILERFSAQQFPDLHSELNLSSLELGDSALYFCASSQGVGTEAFFGQGTRLTVV.

This chain joins TRBV29-1 and TRBJ2-5; possibly TRBD2 for D (6 bases). V was cut by 6 bases and J by 4 bases, with 18 bases left in between. Germline values: CDR1 SQVTM, CDR2 ANQGSEA. The CDR3 runs 14 residues. CDR3: CSVVGGDVRETQYF. CDR3 DNA sequence: TGCAGCGTCGTCGGCGGGGATGTGCGAGAGACCCAGTACTTC.

A remark on this clonotype: An end of the junction differs from the germline gene, which may be a read error. This sequence joins TRBV20-1 and TRBJ2-7; tentatively, D is TRBD2 (5 bases). The germline V gene has CDR1 DFQATT and CDR2 SNEGSKA (reference sequence). This CDR3 has 14 residues. The CDR3 loop reads CSASPVRRPYEQCF. The CDR3 DNA reads TGCAGTGCTAGCCCCGTTCGGAGGCCCTACGAGCAGTGCTTC.

In this sample, this clonotype turned up many times. The chain joins TRBV28 to TRBJ2-7; D unclear. The CDR3 covers 14 residues. V dropped 3 bases and J dropped 0 bases, with 9 bases sitting between them. The V gene's germline CDR1 is MDHEN and CDR2 SYDVKM. In nucleotides, the CDR3 is TGTGCCAGCAGTTTGTACAGAAGCTCCTACGAGCAGTACTTC. Amino acid sequence: CASSLYRSSYEQYF. Complete variable domain (other parts from reference TRBV28 and TRBJ2-7): DVKVTQSSRYLVKRTGEKVFLECVQDMDHENMFWYRQDPGLGLRLIYFSYDVKMKEKGDIPEGYSVSREKKERFSLILESASTNQTSMYLCASSLYRSSYEQYFGPGTRLTVT.

This clonotype has at least ten counts. This chain uses TRBV28 with TRBJ1-5, with 7 bases aligning to TRBD1. Losses at the gene ends were 7 bases for V and 7 bases for J; bases not matched to a gene: 4. Germline lookup yields CDR1 MDHEN and CDR2 SYDVKM. The CDR3 has 12 residues. DNA for the CDR3: TGTGCCAGCACCTACAGGGGACAGCCCCAGCATTTT. This gives the protein CASTYRGQPQHF.

In its sample, this clonotype was seen many times. The CDR3 loop reads CASSPRGYEQYF. The CDR3 DNA follows: TGTGCCAGCAGCCCGCGGGGGTACGAGCAGTACTTC. The genes are TRBV7-2 and TRBJ2-7, with 7 nucleotides matching TRBD2. The CDR3 sequence is 12 residues long. The V gene's germline CDR1 is SGHTA and CDR2 FQGNSA. Unmatched junction bases numbered 2, after V lost 5 bases and J lost 4 bases.

This chain links TRBV2 with TRBJ2-5, with D possibly TRBD2 on 6 matching bases. CDR1 is SNHLY and CDR2 is FYNNEI in the germline V gene. This CDR3 contains 16 residues. Deletions cut 8 bases from V and 2 bases from J, with 21 bases between. The CDR3 sequence is CASLPRFGGKQETQYF. CDR3 DNA sequence: TGTGCCAGCTTACCCCGGTTCGGAGGGAAACAAGAGACCCAGTACTTC. The full variable domain, rest sourced from reference TRBV2 and TRBJ2-5, is EPEVTQTPSHQVTQMGQEVILRCVPISNHLYFYWYRQILGQKVEFLVSFYNNEISEKSEIFDDQFSVERPDGSNFTLKIRSTKLEDSAMYFCASLPRFGGKQETQYFGPGTRLLVL.

This clonotype was detected ten times or more. CDR3 region: CASRSGTGVYEQYF. CDR3 in DNA: TGCGCCAGCAGGTCCGGGACAGGGGTGTACGAGCAGTACTTC. The chain is built from TRBV5-1 and TRBJ2-7; 10 nucleotides line up with TRBD1. V was clipped by 5 bases and J by 4 bases; unmatched bases: 6. Looked up from germline, CDR1 is SGHRS and CDR2 is YFSETQ. This CDR3 contains 14 residues.

This clonotype was recorded at least ten times. The rearrangement uses TRBV2 and TRBJ2-3; tentatively, D is TRBD2 (6 bases). The V and J ends lost 4 bases and 5 bases respectively, with 16 bases between them. CDR1 and CDR2 (germline): SNHLY, FYNNEI. This CDR3 spans 15 amino acids. CDR3 loop: CASSGGVRARDTQYF. DNA for the CDR3: TGTGCCAGCAGTGGGGGGGTTCGCGCGAGAGATACGCAGTATTTT.